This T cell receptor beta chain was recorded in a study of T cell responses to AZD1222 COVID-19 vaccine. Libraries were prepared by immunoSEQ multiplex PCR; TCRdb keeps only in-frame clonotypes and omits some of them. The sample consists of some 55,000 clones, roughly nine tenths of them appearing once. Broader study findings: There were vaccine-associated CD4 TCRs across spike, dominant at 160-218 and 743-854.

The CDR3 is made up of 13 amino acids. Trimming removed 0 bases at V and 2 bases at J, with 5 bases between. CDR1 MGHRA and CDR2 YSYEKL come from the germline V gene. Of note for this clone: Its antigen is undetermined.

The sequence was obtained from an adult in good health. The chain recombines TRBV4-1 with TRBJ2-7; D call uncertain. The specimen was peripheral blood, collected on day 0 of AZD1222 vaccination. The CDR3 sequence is CASSQELPYEQYF. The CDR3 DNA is TGCGCCAGCAGCCAAGAATTACCCTACGAGCAGTACTTC.